This TCR beta chain came from a study of T cell responses to AZD1222 COVID-19 vaccine. Overall study results and limits: At study baseline, merely several AZD1222 recipients were seropositive. It was only after the peak T cell response that any repertoires were sampled. Two AZD1222 administrations were followed by greater Spike-specific TCR breadth and depth. Nearly half of the spike-specific TCRs reportedly recognize variant regions that carry no mutations.

The CDR3 is made up of 15 amino acids. Germline CDR1 reads SGHRS; CDR2 reads YFSETQ. V lost 4 bases, J lost 5 bases, and 11 bases stayed unmatched. The table came from immunoSEQ multiplex PCR; TCRdb's copy has only in-frame clones and leaves some out. The sample consists of roughly 78,000 clones, nearly 85% of them appearing once. For this clone: Its target is not known.

The V and J genes are TRBV5-1 and TRBJ2-5; TRBD2 matches 7 bases. The source was peripheral blood, collected on day 0 of AZD1222 vaccination. This TCR derives from an adult in good health. The CDR3 protein is CASSKGPTSTETQYF. The DNA for the CDR3 is TGCGCCAGCAGCAAAGGACCGACTAGCACGGAGACCCAGTACTTC.